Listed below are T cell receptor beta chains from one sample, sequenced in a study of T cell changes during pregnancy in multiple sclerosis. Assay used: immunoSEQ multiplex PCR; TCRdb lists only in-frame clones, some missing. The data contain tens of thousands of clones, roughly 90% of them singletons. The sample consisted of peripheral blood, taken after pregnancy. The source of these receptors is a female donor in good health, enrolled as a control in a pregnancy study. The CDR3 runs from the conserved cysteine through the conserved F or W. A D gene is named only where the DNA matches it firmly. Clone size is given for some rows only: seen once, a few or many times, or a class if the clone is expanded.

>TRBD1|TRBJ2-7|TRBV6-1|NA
TGTGCCAGCAGTGCCCGGACAGGGGAAGGCGAGCAGTACTTC
CASSARTGEGEQYF
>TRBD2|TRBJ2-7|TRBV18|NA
TGTGCCAGCTCACCCCTAGGAACTAGCGGGGACAGCTCCTACGAGCAGTACTTC
CASSPLGTSGDSSYEQYF
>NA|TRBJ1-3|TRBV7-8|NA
TGTGCCAGCAGTGTGGACTCTTCTGGAAACACCATATATTTT
CASSVDSSGNTIYF
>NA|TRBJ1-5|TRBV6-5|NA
TGTGCCAGCAGCCCAGGGCTGGCGAAGCCCCAGCATTTT
CASSPGLAKPQHF
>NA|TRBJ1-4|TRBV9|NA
TGTGCCAGCAGCGCGGGGGTTAATGAAAAACTGTTTTTT
CASSAGVNEKLFF
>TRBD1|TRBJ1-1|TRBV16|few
TGTGCCAGCAGCCTAACAGGGGGCGGAAACACTGAAGCTTTCTTT
CASSLTGGGNTEAFF
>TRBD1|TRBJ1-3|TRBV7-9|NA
TGTGCCAGCAGCTTAACAGGGGGCGTGGGAAACACCATATATTTT
CASSLTGGVGNTIYF
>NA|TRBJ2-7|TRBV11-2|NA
TGTGCCAGCAGCTTGATGACAGGTACCTACGAGCAGTACTTC
CASSLMTGTYEQYF
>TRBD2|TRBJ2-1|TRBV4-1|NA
TGCGCCAGCAGCCAAGATACTAGCGGCGCTAACAATGAGCAGTTCTTC
CASSQDTSGANNEQFF
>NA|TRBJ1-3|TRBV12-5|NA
TGTGCTAGTAGTGCCGGGGGATCCCCCACCATATATTTT
CASSAGGSPTIYF
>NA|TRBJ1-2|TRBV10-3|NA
TGTGCCATCAGTGAGGGGCTCCGAGAGTACTATGGCTACACCTTC
CAISEGLREYYGYTF
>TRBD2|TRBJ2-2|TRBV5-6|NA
TGTGCCAGCAGCGCCGGGACTAGCGGGAGAGGGAGGGCCGGGGAGCTGTTTTTT
CASSAGTSGRGRAGELFF
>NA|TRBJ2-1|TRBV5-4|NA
TGTGCCAGCAGCTTGGATCCGGGAGCCAATGAGCAGTTCTTC
CASSLDPGANEQFF
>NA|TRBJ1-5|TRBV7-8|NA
TGTGCCAGCAGCTCCGGACGGACTCAGAGGCAGCCCCAGCATTTT
CASSSGRTQRQPQHF
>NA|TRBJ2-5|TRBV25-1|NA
TGTGCCAGCAGCGAAGGCGGGACAGCATGGGCAGAGACCCAGTACTTC
CASSEGGTAWAETQYF
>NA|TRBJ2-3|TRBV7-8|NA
TGTGCCAGCAGCTTAACCACGAGGGATACGCAGTATTTT
CASSLTTRDTQYF
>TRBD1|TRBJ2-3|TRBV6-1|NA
TGTGCCGCGAAGACCGGGACAGGGTACACAGATACGCAGTATTTT
CAAKTGTGYTDTQYF
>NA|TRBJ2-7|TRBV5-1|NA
TGCGCCAGCAGCTTTCCCAGGGGGGAAGAGCAGTACTTC
CASSFPRGEEQYF
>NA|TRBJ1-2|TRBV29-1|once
TGCAGCGTTGGATGGGCACCATCCCAAACCGAGGGCTACACCTTC
CSVGWAPSQTEGYTF
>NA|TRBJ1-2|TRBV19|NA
TGTGCCAGTACTCCGACGGGGGGTGACGCTGGCTACACCTTC
CASTPTGGDAGYTF
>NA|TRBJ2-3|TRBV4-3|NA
TGCGCCAGCAGCCAAGATAACGGGGATACGCAGTATTTT
CASSQDNGDTQYF
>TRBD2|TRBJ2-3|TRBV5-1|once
TGCGCCAGCAGCTTGGGGTCGGGAGGGAGCACAGATACGCAGTATTTT
CASSLGSGGSTDTQYF
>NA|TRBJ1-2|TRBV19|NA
TGTGCCAGTAACGGAGCCGGGGGCTATGGCTACACCTTC
CASNGAGGYGYTF
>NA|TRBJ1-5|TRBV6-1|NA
TGTGCCAGCAGACCCGGAGGGGCAGGCAATCAGCCCCAGCATTTT
CASRPGGAGNQPQHF
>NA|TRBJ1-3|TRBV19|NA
TGTGCCAGTAGTATGAGTTTCTCTGGAAACACCATATATTTT
CASSMSFSGNTIYF
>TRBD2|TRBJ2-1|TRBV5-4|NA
TGTGCCAGCAGCTCCCCGACTAGCGGGATCAACAATGAGCAGTTCTTC
CASSSPTSGINNEQFF
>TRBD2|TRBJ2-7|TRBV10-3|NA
TGTGCCATCGCCGGACTAGCGGGAGGACCCCACGAGCAGTACTTC
CAIAGLAGGPHEQYF
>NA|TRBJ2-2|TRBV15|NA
TGTGCCACCAGCAGAGGGGGGGATCTGCCCGGGGAGCTGTTTTTT
CATSRGGDLPGELFF
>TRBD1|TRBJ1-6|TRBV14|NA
TGTGCCAGCTCCCAACTTAGCAGGGGGAATTCACCCCTCCACTTT
CASSQLSRGNSPLHF
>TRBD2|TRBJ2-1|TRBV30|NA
TGTGCCTGGAGTGGGCTAGCGGCCCTTAATGAGCAGTTCTTC
CAWSGLAALNEQFF
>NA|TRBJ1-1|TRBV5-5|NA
TGTGCCAGCAGCTTGGGGGGGCCCATGAACACTGAAGCTTTCTTT
CASSLGGPMNTEAFF
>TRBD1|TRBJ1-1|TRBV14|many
TGTGCCAGCAGCTATCTGGACAGGCGTGAAGCTTTCTTT
CASSYLDRREAFF